The entry below gives a single TCR beta chain sequence along with its context. Libraries were prepared by immunoSEQ multiplex PCR; TCRdb keeps only in-frame clonotypes and omits some of them. Here the sample spans tens of thousands of clones, 90% to 95% being singletons. Unmatched junction bases numbered 9, after V lost 6 bases and J lost 6 bases. CDR1 and CDR2 from the germline V gene are SGHNT and YYREEE (reference sequence). CDR3 length: 14 residues. The data derive from a study of T cell changes during pregnancy in multiple sclerosis. Material: peripheral blood, obtained after pregnancy. This sequence originates from a female donor in good health, enrolled as a control in a pregnancy study. The gene calls are TRBV5-4 and TRBJ2-3; the match to TRBD2 covers 8 bases. The CDR3 DNA follows: TGTGCCAGCATGCCGGGGGGGGCCTTTGATACGCAGTATTTT. Translated, it gives CASMPGGAFDTQYF.